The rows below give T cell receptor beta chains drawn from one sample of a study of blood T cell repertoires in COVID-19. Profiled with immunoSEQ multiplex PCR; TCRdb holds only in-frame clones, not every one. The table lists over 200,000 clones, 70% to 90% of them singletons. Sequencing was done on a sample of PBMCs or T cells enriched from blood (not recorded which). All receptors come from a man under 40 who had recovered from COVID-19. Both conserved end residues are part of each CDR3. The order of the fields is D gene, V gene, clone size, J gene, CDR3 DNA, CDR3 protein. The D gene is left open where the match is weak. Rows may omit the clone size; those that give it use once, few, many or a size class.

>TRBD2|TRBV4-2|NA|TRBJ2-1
TGTGCCAGCAGCCAAGCTGGGACTAGCGGGTACAATGAGCAGTTCTTC
CASSQAGTSGYNEQFF
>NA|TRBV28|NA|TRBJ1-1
TGTGCCAGCAGCCCGCCGGGGTCCATGAACACTGAAGCTTTCTTT
CASSPPGSMNTEAFF
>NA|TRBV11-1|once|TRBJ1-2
TGTGCCAGCAGCTTTTTCGTAGGGGACTATGGCTACACCTTC
CASSFFVGDYGYTF
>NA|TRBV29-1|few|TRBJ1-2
TGCAGCGTTGTTGGCACCAATGGCTACACCTTC
CSVVGTNGYTF
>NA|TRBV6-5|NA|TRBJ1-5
TGTGCCAGCAGGGAGGCTCAGCCCCAGCATTTT
CASREAQPQHF
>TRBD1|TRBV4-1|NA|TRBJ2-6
TGCGCCAGCAGCCAAGGTCCGCTAAGGGGACAGGGCTCCTCTGGGGCCAACGTCCTGACTTTC
CASSQGPLRGQGSSGANVLTF
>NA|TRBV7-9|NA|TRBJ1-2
TGTGCCAGCAGCTTAGCCCGGGTCAACTATGGCTACACCTTC
CASSLARVNYGYTF
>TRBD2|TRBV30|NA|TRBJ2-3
TGTGCCAGGGGACTAGCGGGAGGCACAGATACGCAGTATTTT
CARGLAGGTDTQYF
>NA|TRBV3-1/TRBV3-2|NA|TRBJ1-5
TGTGCCAGCAGCCACGGGGTGGGACCCCAGCATTTT
CASSHGVGPQHF
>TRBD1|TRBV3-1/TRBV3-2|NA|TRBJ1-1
TGTGCCAGCAGCCACAACAGGGGGCTCGCTGAAGCTTTCTTT
CASSHNRGLAEAFF
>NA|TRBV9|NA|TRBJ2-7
TGTGCCAGCAGCGTAGACGGAGGCGGGCATTACGAGCAGTACTTC
CASSVDGGGHYEQYF
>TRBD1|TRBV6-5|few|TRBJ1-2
TGTGCCAGCAAGCAGGACAGGGTCTATGGCTACACCTTC
CASKQDRVYGYTF
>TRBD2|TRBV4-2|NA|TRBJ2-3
TGTGCCGCGGGGGGCGGGGTCTCTGGTGGAGATACGCAGTATTTT
CAAGGGVSGGDTQYF
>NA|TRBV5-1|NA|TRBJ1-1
TGCGCCAGCACCCTGGGGGGGGTGGTTGGGGAAGCTTTCTTT
CASTLGGVVGEAFF
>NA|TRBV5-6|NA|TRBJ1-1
TGTGCCAGCAGCTCGGCAGGGTCGTCGAACACTGAAGCTTTCTTT
CASSSAGSSNTEAFF
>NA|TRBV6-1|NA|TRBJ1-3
TGTGCCAGCAGTGACAGGGTAGACACCATATATTTT
CASSDRVDTIYF
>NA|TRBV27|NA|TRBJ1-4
TGTGCCAGCAGGCGTGCAGGGACTCTCGGAACTAATGAAAAACTGTTTTTT
CASRRAGTLGTNEKLFF
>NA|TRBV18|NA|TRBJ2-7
TGTGCCAGCTCACGGGGACGGGAGCTTTACGAGCAGTACTTC
CASSRGRELYEQYF
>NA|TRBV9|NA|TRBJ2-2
TGTGCCAGCAGCCTTCACACCGGGGAGCTGTTTTTT
CASSLHTGELFF
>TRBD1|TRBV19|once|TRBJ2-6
TGTGCCAGTGGGACAGGCGCCTCTGGGGCCAACGTCCTGACTTTC
CASGTGASGANVLTF
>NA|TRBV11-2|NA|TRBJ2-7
TGTGCCAGCAGCCCAAACAGGGCACTCTACGAGCAGTACTTC
CASSPNRALYEQYF
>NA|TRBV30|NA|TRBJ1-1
TGTGCCTGGCGAACAGGGAGAACTGAAGCTTTCTTT
CAWRTGRTEAFF
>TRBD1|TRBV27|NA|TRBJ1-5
TGTGCCAGCACGGAGGTAGGACAGGGGATCAATCAGCCCCAGCATTTT
CASTEVGQGINQPQHF
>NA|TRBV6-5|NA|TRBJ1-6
TGTGCCAGCAGACAGGGACCAAATAATTCACCCCTCCACTTT
CASRQGPNNSPLHF
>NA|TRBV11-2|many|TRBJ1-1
TGTGCCAGCAGCTTAAAGAGGAACACTGAAGCTTTCTTT
CASSLKRNTEAFF
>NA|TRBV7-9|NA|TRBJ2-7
TGTGCCAGCAGCTTAGCGCCGCCGGGCGGGGTAATCTACGAGCAGTACTTC
CASSLAPPGGVIYEQYF
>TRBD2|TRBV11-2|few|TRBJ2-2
TGTGCCAGCAGCTTATGGGGCGGGAGTGCTACCGGGGAGCTGTTTTTT
CASSLWGGSATGELFF
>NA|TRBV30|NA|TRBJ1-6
TGCGCTCACCGGGGGGGTTTCTCCTATAATTCACCCCTCCACTTT
CAHRGGFSYNSPLHF
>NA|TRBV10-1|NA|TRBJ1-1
TGCGCCAGCAGCAGATCCGGGACTTTGAACACTGAAGCTTTCTTT
CASSRSGTLNTEAFF
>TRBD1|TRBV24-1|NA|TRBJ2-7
TGTGCCAAAAGGGACAGATACTACGAGCAGTACTTC
CAKRDRYYEQYF
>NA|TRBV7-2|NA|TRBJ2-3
TGTGCCAGCAGCTTTGGAAGCGGTTCGTCAACAGATACGCAGTATTTT
CASSFGSGSSTDTQYF
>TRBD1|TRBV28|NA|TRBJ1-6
TGTGCCAGCAGTTTAGGGACGACAGGGAATTCACCCCTCCACTTT
CASSLGTTGNSPLHF
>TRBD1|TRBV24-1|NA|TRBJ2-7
TGTGCCACCAGTGATCTCGGGACAGGGTATAGTATAGGCTACGAGCAGTACTTC
CATSDLGTGYSIGYEQYF
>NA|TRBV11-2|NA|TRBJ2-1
TGTGCCAGCAGCTTAGATCGGGTTGGTGAGCAGTTCTTC
CASSLDRVGEQFF
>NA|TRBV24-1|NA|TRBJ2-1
TGTGCCACCAGTGATCCACGAAACAGGGATTATGAGCAGTTCTTC
CATSDPRNRDYEQFF
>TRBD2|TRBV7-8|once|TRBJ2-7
TGTGCCAGCAGCTTAAGCTGGCTAGCGGGAGTTGGGGCCCCATACGAGCAGTACTTC
CASSLSWLAGVGAPYEQYF
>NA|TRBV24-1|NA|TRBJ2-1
TGTGCCACCAGTGATTTGAACTTCTCCTACAATGAGCAGTTCTTC
CATSDLNFSYNEQFF
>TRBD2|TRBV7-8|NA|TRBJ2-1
TGTGCCAGCAGCCTAGAGGGACTAGCGGGGTACAATGAGCAGTTCTTC
CASSLEGLAGYNEQFF
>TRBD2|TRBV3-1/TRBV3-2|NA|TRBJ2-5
TGTGCCAGCAGCCAGACTAGCGGGGCCCAAGAGACCCAGTACTTC
CASSQTSGAQETQYF
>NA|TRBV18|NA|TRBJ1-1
TGTGCCAGCTCCCCTCGAGGGAACACTGAAGCTTTCTTT
CASSPRGNTEAFF
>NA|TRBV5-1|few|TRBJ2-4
TGCGCCAGCAGAATTGGTATGGAGGACATTCAGTACTTC
CASRIGMEDIQYF
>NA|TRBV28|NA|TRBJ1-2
TGTGCCAGCAGCCCCTCCAAATTCAGGCGGGGGAACTATGGCTACACCTTC
CASSPSKFRRGNYGYTF
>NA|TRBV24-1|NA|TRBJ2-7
TGTGCCACCAGTGACCCCGCTAGGGGAAACGAGCAGTACTTC
CATSDPARGNEQYF
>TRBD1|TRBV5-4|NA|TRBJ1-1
TGTGCCAGCAGCGGCCGGGACAGAAACACTGAAGCTTTCTTT
CASSGRDRNTEAFF
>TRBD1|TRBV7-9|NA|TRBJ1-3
TGTGCCAGCAGCTTAGTGACAGGGACTGGAAACACCATATATTTT
CASSLVTGTGNTIYF
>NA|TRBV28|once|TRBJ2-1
TGTGCCAGCAGTCAAGGCGACAACAATGAGCAGTTCTTC
CASSQGDNNEQFF
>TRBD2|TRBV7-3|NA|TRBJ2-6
TGTGCCAGCAGCTCCCTAGCGGGGGGCGGCGTCCTGACTTTC
CASSSLAGGGVLTF